Below, 2 T cell receptor beta chains from the same sample are listed, as sequenced in a study of glioma-infiltrating T cells after dendritic cell vaccination. Some clones are missing from TCRdb's copy, which holds only in-frame ones; the method was immunoSEQ multiplex PCR. The sample carries about 3,100 clones, approximately 79% recorded once. The specimen comprised tumor tissue, sampled before dendritic cell vaccination. These receptors all stem from a human donor with glioblastoma.

The chain joins TRBV7-2 to TRBJ2-7, with 10 nucleotides matching TRBD1. The CDR3 spans 14 residues. CDR1 and CDR2 from the germline V gene are SGHTA and FQGNSA. J gave up 2 bases and V 6 bases, and 4 bases lay outside the gene matches. The CDR3 bases are TGTGCCAGCAGTGACAGGGGGCTCACCTACGAGCAGTACTTC. It yields the protein CASSDRGLTYEQYF.

The chain couples TRBV6-6 to TRBJ2-1, with a tentative D call TRBD2 (7 bases). With 6 bases removed from V and 8 bases from J, the gap between germline ends came to 14 bases. CDR1 MNHNY and CDR2 SVGAGI come from the germline V gene (reference sequence). The CDR3 covers 13 residues. DNA of the CDR3: TGTGCCAGCAGCGCGGGGGCCCTCGATGAGCAGTTCTTC. This sequence encodes CASSAGALDEQFF.